A single sample is the source of the 9 T cell receptor beta chains below, sequenced in a study of cytomegalovirus exposure and HLA in healthy donors. Researchers ran the PCR with 60 Vbeta and 13 Jbeta primers. Clones were sequenced by immunoSEQ multiplex PCR, and TCRdb holds only the in-frame ones, with some missing. The listing records approximately 130,000 clones. Input material: PBMCs. These receptors came from a woman in her sixties in good health and CMV-seronegative.

The chain recombines TRBV19 with TRBJ1-1; D uncertain. This CDR3 is 15 amino acids long. V lost 3 bases, J lost 0 bases, and 11 bases lay in between. Germline lookup yields CDR1 LNHDA and CDR2 SQIVND (reference sequence). The CDR3 spells CASSMAQTVNTEAFF. CDR3 nucleotide sequence: TGTGCCAGTAGTATGGCTCAAACCGTGAACACTGAAGCTTTCTTT.

The genes are TRBV4-2 and TRBJ2-7, with 8 bases aligning to TRBD1. The CDR3 runs to 15 residues. Germline values: CDR1 LGHNA, CDR2 YNFKEQ. V was pared by 1 base and J by 2 bases, with 4 bases of the junction left unmatched. CDR3 loop: CASSQARGQAYEQYF. The DNA of the CDR3 is TGTGCCAGCAGCCAAGCCCGGGGACAGGCCTACGAGCAGTACTTC.

V and J are TRBV2 and TRBJ1-2; D is ambiguous. Germline values: CDR1 SNHLY, CDR2 FYNNEI. Trimming cost V 4 bases and J 8 bases, with 14 bases left between them. The CDR3 totals 13 residues. For the CDR3, the DNA is TGTGCCAGCAGTGTGGCAGGTGATTTGGGCTACACCTTC. Encoded protein: CASSVAGDLGYTF.

This chain links TRBV6-1 with TRBJ2-2; maybe TRBD2 (6 bases). This CDR3 is 13 amino acids long. The V end was cut by 10 bases, the J end by 7 bases, with 16 bases between. Germline CDR1 reads MNHNS; CDR2 reads SASEGT. The CDR3 here is CATQWGEDGELFF. The DNA of the CDR3 is TGTGCCACACAGTGGGGGGAAGACGGGGAGCTGTTTTTT.

This chain joins TRBV18 and TRBJ2-7; 9 nucleotides line up with TRBD1. CDR3 size: 15 residues. Germline trimming cut 4 bases from V and 5 bases from J; bases unmatched to any gene: 9. Per germline, CDR1 KGHSH and CDR2 LQKENI. CDR3 coding DNA: TGTGCCAGCTCACTCGGGACAGGGTTTATCAACGAGCAGTACTTC. Its translation: CASSLGTGFINEQYF. The full variable domain, completed using reference TRBV18 and TRBJ2-7, is NAGVMQNPRHLVRRRGQEARLRCSPMKGHSHVYWYRQLPEEGLKFMVYLQKENIIDESGMPKERFSAEFPKEGPSILRIQQVVRGDSAAYFCASSLGTGFINEQYFGPGTRLTVT.

The chain links TRBV5-1 to TRBJ1-1, with D possibly matching TRBD1 (5 bases). V lost 5 bases and J lost 1, with 9 bases in between. This CDR3 is 13 amino acids long. Per the germline V gene, CDR1 is SGHRS and CDR2 is YFSETQ. The CDR3 sequence is CASSFQGNTEAFF. The CDR3 DNA reads TGCGCCAGCAGTTTCCAGGGGAACACTGAAGCTTTCTTT.

The chain joins TRBV5-1 to TRBJ2-4; no definite D call. The V end was cut by 2 bases, the J end by 0 bases, with 6 bases between. Germline assignment: CDR1 SGHRS and CDR2 YFSETQ. The CDR3 length is 14 residues. The CDR3 sequence is CASSFEIAKNIQYF. In nucleotides, the CDR3 is TGCGCCAGCAGCTTCGAGATAGCCAAAAACATTCAGTACTTC. Full variable domain (outside the CDR3, taken from reference TRBV5-1 and TRBJ2-4): KAGVTQTPRYLIKTRGQQVTLSCSPISGHRSVSWYQQTPGQGLQFLFEYFSETQRNKGNFPGRFSGRQFSNSRSEMNVSTLELGDSALYLCASSFEIAKNIQYFGAGTRLSVL.

This chain joins TRBV7-6 and TRBJ1-2; 8 positions agree with TRBD1. CDR1 and CDR2 from the germline V gene are SGHVS and FNYEAQ. V lost 5 bases to trimming and J lost 5 bases; unmatched junction nucleotides: 4. This CDR3 is 13 amino acids long. The CDR3 sequence: CASSQDRVYGYTF. CDR3 nucleotide sequence: TGTGCCAGCAGCCAGGACAGGGTGTATGGCTACACCTTC.

The CDR3 DNA follows: TGTGCCAGTAGTTCCCGGGGTCAAGGTCTTGATACGCAGTATTTT. Its translation: CASSSRGQGLDTQYF. The chain employs TRBV19 and TRBJ2-3; D might be TRBD2 (5 bases). CDR1 LNHDA and CDR2 SQIVND come from the germline V gene (reference sequence). Between the trimmed V and J ends, which lost 5 bases and 6 bases, there was a span of 18 bases. The length of the CDR3 is 15 residues. Full variable domain (remainder filled in from reference TRBV19 and TRBJ2-3): DGGITQSPKYLFRKEGQNVTLSCEQNLNHDAMYWYRQDPGQGLRLIYYSQIVNDFQKGDIAEGYSVSREKKESFPLTVTSAQKNPTAFYLCASSSRGQGLDTQYFGPGTRLTVL.